This TCR beta chain was documented in a study of shared clonotypes between healthy human individuals. In the case of this clone: This may arise from a read error, as a much more abundant clone is one base away.

Trimming removed 6 bases from V and 10 bases from J; junction bases left unmatched: 11. CDR1 and CDR2 (germline): MNHEY, SMNVEV (reference sequence). This CDR3 has 15 amino acids. Sequencing used immunoSEQ multiplex PCR; TCRdb keeps in-frame clones, though not all of them. The repertoire holds approximately 460,000 clones, with 70% to 80% as singletons. The source of this sequence is a woman aged 40-49 years in good health. Some clones in this sample may be carry-over from other donors' samples. This sequence joins TRBV27 and TRBJ2-2, with 10 bases matching TRBD1. The source material was PBMCs. The CDR3, as DNA: TGTGCCAGCAGGGGACAGGGGATGTGGTCCGAGGAGCTGTTTTTT. Translating it yields CASRGQGMWSEELFF.